This T cell receptor beta chain was sequenced for a study of CD8+CD57+ T cells in acquired aplastic anemia. Study at large: Read counts for CD4+ cells (from healthy donors) averaged about 10 million.

Study results and limitations: Comparison of patients with controls identified around 30 shared CD8+ CDR3 sequences.

With regard to this clonotype: What it binds is unknown.

The CDR3 extends over 14 amino acids. The germline V gene encodes CDR1 KGHDR and CDR2 SFDVKD. The J segment lost 4 bases and the V segment lost 4 bases, leaving 4 bases of the junction unmatched. For CDR3 and TCR beta VDJ profiling, genomic DNA was the template used. TCRdb re-analysed the reads in MiXCR, keeping a single row per CDR3 protein. This sample has hundreds of thousands of distinct CDR3 sequences, with about two thirds found just once. The sequencing sample was made of sorted CD4+, CD8+, or CD8+CD57+ T cells (not recorded which) from PBMCs. This chain connects TRBV24-1 to TRBJ1-2; TRBD1 matches at 8 bases. This sequence was found in a human donor in good health, serving as a control. The CDR3 DNA is TGTGCCACCAGTGAGACAGGGGTACCCTATGGCTACACCTTC. Translation gives CATSETGVPYGYTF.